These 5 T cell receptor beta chains were sequenced from one sample in a study of blood T cell repertoires in COVID-19. The protocol was immunoSEQ multiplex PCR, while the TCRdb copy is restricted to in-frame clones and leaves out a portion. This sample yields almost 50,000 clones, of which roughly 84% are seen a single time; roughly 1.5% belongs to the top ten. The sequencing sample was made of peripheral blood. These receptors originate from a man over 45 with acute or convalescent COVID-19.

The V and J genes are TRBV4-2 and TRBJ2-2; 7 bases are shared with TRBD1. Germline V gene data show CDR1 as LGHNA and CDR2 as YNFKEQ. CDR3 length equals 18 residues. Germline trimming cut 4 bases from V and 2 bases from J; bases unmatched to any gene: 13. The CDR3 nucleotides read TGTGCCAGCAGCCGGGTCTATTCGGGACAGTTCAACACCGGGGAGCTGTTTTTT. Protein product: CASSRVYSGQFNTGELFF.

The CDR3 region is CAISPGQGAPGSNEKLFF. DNA for the CDR3: TGTGCCATCAGTCCGGGACAGGGGGCTCCCGGCAGTAATGAAAAACTGTTTTTT. This sequence joins TRBV10-3 and TRBJ1-4, with 12 bases that match TRBD1. The germline V gene encodes CDR1 ENHRY and CDR2 SYGVKD. V lost 5 bases, J lost 4 bases, and 11 bases stayed unmatched. CDR3 size: 18 residues.

The gene calls are TRBV5-6 and TRBJ1-2, with TRBD1 as a possible D gene (5 bases). CDR3 length: 16 amino acids. V gave up 5 bases and J gave up 0 bases, with 17 bases separating them. Per the germline V gene, CDR1 is SGHDT and CDR2 is YYEEEE. CDR3 loop: CASRLWTDNSNYGYTF. The CDR3 DNA follows: TGTGCCAGCAGACTTTGGACGGACAACTCTAACTATGGCTACACCTTC.

V usage is TRBV4-1 and J usage is TRBJ2-2; D not certain. Trimming cost V 6 bases and J 7 bases, with 21 bases left between them. Germline CDR1 is MGHRA and CDR2 is YSYEKL. The CDR3 contains 16 residues. The CDR3 region is CASRQSAPGFGGELFF. CDR3 sequence (DNA): TGCGCCAGCAGGCAATCAGCGCCTGGGTTTGGCGGGGAGCTGTTTTTT.

Only a few counts were recorded for this clone. This chain uses TRBV18 with TRBJ1-1; D is possibly TRBD1 (6 bases). The CDR3 loop spans 11 amino acids. Germline V gene lookup returns CDR1 KGHSH and CDR2 LQKENI. V lost 2 bases and J lost 10, with 8 bases in between. The CDR3 DNA sequence: TGTGCCAGCTCACCATCAGGGGCAGCTTTCTTT. Translation: CASSPSGAAFF.